What follows are 17 T cell receptor beta chains derived from one specimen sequenced in a study of T-cell memory formation after mild COVID-19. TCRdb itself ran the 5' RACE reads through MiXCR, one entry per CDR3 protein. The sample lists almost 550,000 distinct CDR3 sequences, roughly 22% seen once, with about an eighth in the top ten. The source material was PBMCs or a T cell subset sorted from them (not recorded which). The receptors were gathered from an adult woman who had mild COVID-19 (a few samples of this study predate the infection). Cell type and time point are not known.

This chain connects TRBV9 to TRBJ2-7; D not resolved. Trimming took 2 bases from V and 0 from J, leaving 9 bases between them. Germline CDR1 and CDR2: SGDLS and YYNGEE. CDR3 length: 14 residues. The CDR3 region is CASSVRPSSYEQYF. Written as DNA, the CDR3 is TGTGCCAGCAGCGTCCGTCCTAGCTCCTACGAGCAGTACTTC.

J is TRBJ2-1 and V is TRBV7-3; TRBD2 aligns across 7 bases. The CDR3 is 16 amino acids. The germline CDR1 and CDR2 sequences are SGHTA and FQGTGA. J was trimmed by 0 bases and V by 5 bases; bases with no gene match: 7. The CDR3 reads CASSRDYQSSYNEQFF. CDR3 DNA sequence: TGTGCCAGCAGCCGGGACTACCAGAGCTCCTACAATGAGCAGTTCTTC.

This clonotype was counted only a few times. The chain links TRBV30 to TRBJ1-5, with a weak D call TRBD1 (6 bases). V was trimmed by 0 bases and J by 2 bases, leaving 11 bases between them. CDR1 GTSNPN and CDR2 SVGIG come from the germline V gene (reference sequence). CDR3 size: 15 residues. The CDR3 nucleotides read TGTGCCTGGAGTGTGGGGGACACTGGCAATCAGCCCCAGCATTTT. This gives the protein CAWSVGDTGNQPQHF. Combining the CDR3 with reference TRBV30 and TRBJ1-5 gives the whole variable domain SQTIHQWPATLVQPVGSPLSLECTVEGTSNPNLYWYRQAAGRGLQLLFYSVGIGQISSEVPQNLSASRPQDRQFILSSKKLLLSDSGFYLCAWSVGDTGNQPQHFGDGTRLSIL.

The chain couples TRBV11-3 to TRBJ2-7, with TRBD2 as a possible D gene (5 bases). The CDR3 loop spans 15 amino acids. V lost 0 bases and J 2 bases, leaving 11 bases between the germline ends. Germline loops: CDR1 SGHNT, CDR2 YENEEA. The DNA of the CDR3 is TGTGCCAGCAGCTTAGATAAGACCGGGACCTACGAGCAGTACTTC. This encodes CASSLDKTGTYEQYF.

This chain uses TRBV29-1 with TRBJ1-5, with 9 nucleotides matching TRBD1. V lost 6 bases, J lost 5 bases, and 8 bases stayed unmatched. Germline V CDR1 and CDR2: SQVTM, ANQGSEA. The CDR3 covers 14 residues. The DNA of the CDR3 is TGCAGCGTCGCGGGACAGGGAGTCGATCAGCCCCAGCATTTT. Translated, it gives CSVAGQGVDQPQHF.

The V call is TRBV29-1, the J call TRBJ2-6; no definite D call. Trimming removed 4 bases at V and 2 bases at J, with 9 bases between. The length of the CDR3 is 14 residues. The V gene's germline CDR1 is SQVTM and CDR2 ANQGSEA. The CDR3 nucleotides read TGCAGCGTTGGCTTAGGTACTGGGGCCAACGTCCTGACTTTC. It translates to CSVGLGTGANVLTF.

This clonotype has only one observation. V and J are TRBV5-6 and TRBJ2-1, with 8 bases matching TRBD1. The CDR3 is 14 amino acids. J was trimmed by 8 bases and V by 4 bases; bases with no gene match: 8. The germline gives CDR1 SGHDT, CDR2 YYEEEE. CDR3 amino acids: CASSPQGAFDEQFF. CDR3 sequence (DNA): TGTGCCAGCAGCCCGCAGGGGGCGTTCGATGAGCAGTTCTTC.

In this sample, this clonotype turned up a few times. This chain connects TRBV6-1 to TRBJ1-2, with D tentatively TRBD1 (6 bases). Germline V gene data show CDR1 as MNHNS and CDR2 as SASEGT. V shed 6 bases and J shed 5 bases, with 16 bases lying between them. The CDR3 length is 14 residues. CDR3 sequence reads: CASSYAPTGYGYTF. The CDR3 coding sequence is TGTGCCAGCAGCTATGCTCCCACAGGGTATGGCTACACCTTC.

The sample holds a few counts of this clonotype. The chain joins TRBV4-2 to TRBJ2-7; 8 bases are a match to TRBD1. Trimming took 1 base from V and 3 from J; bases not matched to a gene: 5. Germline CDR1 is LGHNA and CDR2 is YNFKEQ. The CDR3 is 15 amino acids. In DNA form, the CDR3 reads TGTGCCAGCAGCCAAGGGCCGACAGGGGACTACGAGCAGTACTTC. Translating gives CASSQGPTGDYEQYF.

The V call is TRBV4-1, the J call TRBJ2-1; the D gene is possibly TRBD1 (6 bases). Germline V CDR1 and CDR2: MGHRA, YSYEKL. V lost 4 bases and J lost 7, with 14 bases in between. This CDR3 has 14 amino acids. Here the CDR3 reads CASSPADSLNEQFF. The CDR3, as DNA: TGCGCCAGCAGCCCAGCGGACAGTTTAAATGAGCAGTTCTTC.

The rearrangement links TRBV5-5 to TRBJ2-7; TRBD1 agrees at 8 bases. Looked up from germline, CDR1 is SGHKS and CDR2 is YYEKEE (reference sequence). The length of the CDR3 is 14 residues. J lost 4 bases, V lost 8 bases, and 11 bases had no gene match. CDR3 sequence: CARSTGTGQYEQYF. The CDR3 nucleotides are TGTGCCAGAAGCACCGGGACAGGACAATACGAGCAGTACTTC.

Only a few counts were recorded for this clonotype. The chain joins TRBV5-1 to TRBJ1-1; D remains ambiguous. Trimming pared 7 bases from V and 5 bases from J, leaving 15 bases between. The CDR3 covers 13 residues. CDR1 and CDR2 (germline): SGHRS, YFSETQ. The CDR3 nucleotides read TGCGCCAGCGCCCCTCACGGGGAGACTGAAGCTTTCTTT. It yields the protein CASAPHGETEAFF.

This clonotype was found a few times. The chain carries TRBV18 and TRBJ1-4, with D possibly matching TRBD1 (6 bases). V was pared by 8 bases and J by 4 bases, with 14 bases between. CDR1 is KGHSH, CDR2 LQKENI, per germline. The CDR3 runs to 14 residues. CDR3 bases: TGTGCCAGCCCAAAGGGGGGCCGTAATGAAAAACTGTTTTTT. Protein: CASPKGGRNEKLFF.

The chain has TRBV7-2 and TRBJ2-6, with D maybe TRBD1 (5 bases). This CDR3 is built from 17 residues. Looked up from germline, CDR1 is SGHTA and CDR2 is FQGNSA. V lost 5 bases, J lost 4 bases, and 18 bases lay in between. CDR3 residues: CASSLQFRVSGANVLTF. The CDR3 DNA reads TGTGCCAGCAGCCTTCAGTTCAGGGTTTCCGGGGCCAACGTCCTGACTTTC. Combining the CDR3 with reference TRBV7-2 and TRBJ2-6 gives the whole variable domain GAGVSQSPSNKVTEKGKDVELRCDPISGHTALYWYRQSLGQGLEFLIYFQGNSAPDKSGLPSDRFSAERTGGSVSTLTIQRTQQEDSAVYLCASSLQFRVSGANVLTFGAGSRLTVL.

The chain couples TRBV20-1 to TRBJ2-7; D assignment may be TRBD1 or TRBD2 (5 bases each). The germline CDR1 and CDR2 sequences are DFQATT and SNEGSKA (reference sequence). The ends were cut back, 3 bases at V and 5 bases at J, with 17 bases in the middle. The CDR3 has 14 residues. The DNA of the CDR3 is TGCAGTGCTAGGGATGAGTGGGGGAGCCACGAGCAGTACTTC. This encodes CSARDEWGSHEQYF.

This clonotype has just a few counts. This chain joins TRBV4-2 and TRBJ2-2; no clear D. V was clipped by 1 base and J by 5 bases, with 14 bases between them. The germline V gene encodes CDR1 LGHNA and CDR2 YNFKEQ. The CDR3 sequence is 16 residues long. The CDR3 DNA follows: TGTGCCAGCAGCCAAGTACCGGAATTGGGAACCGGGGAGCTGTTTTTT. Protein product: CASSQVPELGTGELFF.

V is TRBV4-3 and J is TRBJ2-3; D gene uncertain. The CDR3 runs 16 residues. The germline gives CDR1 LGHNA, CDR2 YSLEER. V was pared by 2 bases and J by 1 base, with 13 bases between. Here the CDR3 DNA reads TGCGCCAGCAGCCAACGCGGAATCCTCGGCACAGATACGCAGTATTTT. It is translated as CASSQRGILGTDTQYF.